The clone carrying this T cell receptor (beta chain) was detected many times. Its antigen remains unidentified. Amplification of TCR beta CDR3 regions used RNA transcripts. The authors performed first-round RT-PCR with HTBI primers and then a second-round multiplex PCR. TCRdb re-called the multiplex PCR reads through MiXCR, storing one row per CDR3 protein. The sample consists of 300,000 to 400,000 distinct CDR3 sequences, roughly a sixth of them appearing once. The CDR3 extends over 15 amino acids. V dropped 6 bases and J dropped 4; count of bases not matched to a gene: 8. The source of the sample is a study of Graves' ophthalmopathy and Graves' hyperthyroidism. The study, taken as a whole, reports: Ophthalmopathy progression predictions by the model showed approximately 79% specificity and approximately 67% sensitivity.

The chain employs TRBV12-3 or TRBV12-4 and TRBJ2-2; 7 nucleotides align to TRBD2. The receptor comes from an adult man with Graves' ophthalmopathy. Sequencing used peripheral blood. The CDR3 DNA follows: TGTGCCAGCAGAGGGCGCGGGGGTGCCACCGGGGAGCTGTTTTTT. The encoded protein is CASRGRGGATGELFF.